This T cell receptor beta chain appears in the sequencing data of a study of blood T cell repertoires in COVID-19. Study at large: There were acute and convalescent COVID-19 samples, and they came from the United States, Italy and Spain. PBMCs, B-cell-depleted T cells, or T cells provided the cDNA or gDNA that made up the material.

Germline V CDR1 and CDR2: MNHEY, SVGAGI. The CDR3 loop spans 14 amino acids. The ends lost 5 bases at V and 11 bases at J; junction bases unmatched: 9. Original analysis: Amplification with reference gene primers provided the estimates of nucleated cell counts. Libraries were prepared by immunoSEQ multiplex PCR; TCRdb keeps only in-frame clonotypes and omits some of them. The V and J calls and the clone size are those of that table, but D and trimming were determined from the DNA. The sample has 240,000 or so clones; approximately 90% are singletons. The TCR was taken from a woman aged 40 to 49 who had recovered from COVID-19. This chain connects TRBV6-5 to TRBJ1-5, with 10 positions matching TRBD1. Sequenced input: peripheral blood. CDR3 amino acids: CASSPGTGAGAQHF. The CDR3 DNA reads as TGTGCCAGCAGTCCCGGGACAGGGGCCGGGGCCCAGCATTTT.